The clone carrying this T cell receptor beta chain was detected only once. The data were obtained in a study of PD-L1 blockade in urothelial cancer. Turning to the study itself: Atezolizumab, begun by patients in the mid-2010s, was given at 1,200 mg intravenously every 3 weeks. T cells numbered a median of roughly 150,000 in the blood samples.

Noted time point: peripheral blood 6 weeks after treatment start. Each patient presented with locally advanced or metastatic urothelial carcinoma. A spike-in of synthetic TCR analog templates was added to each PCR. The protocol was immunoSEQ multiplex PCR, while the TCRdb copy is restricted to in-frame clones and leaves out a portion. The sample has 48,000 or so clones, more than 75% seen once. The specimen comprised PBMCs, sampled around atezolizumab (anti-PD-L1) treatment. The sequence came from a man between 60 and 75 years old with urothelial cancer.

The CDR3 here is CASSQGYRSTGANEQYF. In nucleotides, the CDR3 is TGCGCCAGCAGCCAAGGATATAGGTCGACAGGGGCAAACGAGCAGTACTTC. This chain joins TRBV4-1 and TRBJ2-7; 8 nucleotides match TRBD1. Germline trimming cut 1 base from V and 5 bases from J; bases unmatched to any gene: 13. Germline assignment: CDR1 MGHRA and CDR2 YSYEKL. This CDR3 is built from 17 residues.